What follows is one T cell receptor beta chain and its context. Sequencing of TCR beta was performed on blood CD8+ and CD4+ T cells. This specimen belongs to a study of CD8 T cells in Susac syndrome. V gave up 5 bases and J gave up 8 bases, with 21 bases separating them. Germline values: CDR1 SNHLY, CDR2 FYNNEI. CDR3 size: 15 residues. cDNA came from around 0.5 to 1 ug RNA primed by random hexamers. Amplification of TCR beta CDR3 was carried out by immunoSEQ multiplex PCR, which covered 54 Vbeta and 13 Jbeta segments. In TCRdb, the immunoSEQ multiplex PCR reads were re-called with MiXCR into one record per CDR3 protein. The sample includes a few hundred thousand distinct CDR3 sequences, around 93% seen only once; the top ten take 0.082%.

The chain couples TRBV2 to TRBJ1-2; maybe TRBD1 (5 bases). What was sequenced was CD4+ T cells from PBMCs. The TCR originated in a human donor with multiple sclerosis. CDR3 nucleotide sequence: TGTGCCAGCAGTCTTGCGGCAGGGTCGGGGCTAGGCTACACCTTC. Translated, it gives CASSLAAGSGLGYTF.